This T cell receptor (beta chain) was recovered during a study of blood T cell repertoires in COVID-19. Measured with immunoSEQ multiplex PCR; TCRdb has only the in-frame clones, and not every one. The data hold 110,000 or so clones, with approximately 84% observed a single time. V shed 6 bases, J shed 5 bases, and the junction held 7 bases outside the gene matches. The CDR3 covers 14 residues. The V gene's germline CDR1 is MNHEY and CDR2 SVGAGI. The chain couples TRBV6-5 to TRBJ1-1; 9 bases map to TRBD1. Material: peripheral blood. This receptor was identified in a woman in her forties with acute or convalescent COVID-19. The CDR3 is CASRRQGEWTEAFF. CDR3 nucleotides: TGTGCCAGCAGAAGACAGGGGGAATGGACTGAAGCTTTCTTT.